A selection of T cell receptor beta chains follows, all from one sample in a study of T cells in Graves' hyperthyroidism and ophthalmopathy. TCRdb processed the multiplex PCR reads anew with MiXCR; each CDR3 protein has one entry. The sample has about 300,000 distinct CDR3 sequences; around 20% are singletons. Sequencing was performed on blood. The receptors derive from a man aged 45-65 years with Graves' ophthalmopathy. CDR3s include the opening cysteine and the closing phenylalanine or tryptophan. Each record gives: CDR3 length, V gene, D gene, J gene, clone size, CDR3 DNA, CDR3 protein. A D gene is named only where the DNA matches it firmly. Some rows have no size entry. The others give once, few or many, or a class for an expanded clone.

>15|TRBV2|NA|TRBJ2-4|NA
TGTGCCAGCAGTGAAGCCGGTGACCCAAAAAACATTCAGTACTTC
CASSEAGDPKNIQYF
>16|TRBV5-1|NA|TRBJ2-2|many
TGCGCCAGCAGCGAAGAATGGGGGTCGAACACCGGGGAGCTGTTTTTT
CASSEEWGSNTGELFF
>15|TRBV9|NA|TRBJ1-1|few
TGTGCCAGCAGCGCTCAGAGGGGCGTGAACACTGAAGCTTTCTTT
CASSAQRGVNTEAFF
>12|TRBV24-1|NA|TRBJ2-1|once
TGTGCCACCGTGGGAGTCGGGACTGGCCAGTTCTTC
CATVGVGTGQFF
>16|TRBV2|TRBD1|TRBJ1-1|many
TGTGCCAACGTAGGACAGGGGAGGTCTCCCTTGACTGAAGCTTTCTTT
CANVGQGRSPLTEAFF
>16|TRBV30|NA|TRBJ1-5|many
TGTGCCTGGACCGAACGGGGCATCTATAGCAATCAGCCCCAGCATTTT
CAWTERGIYSNQPQHF
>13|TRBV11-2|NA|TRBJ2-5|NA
TGTGCCAGCAGCTCCGCAGTATTTGAGACCCAGTACTTC
CASSSAVFETQYF
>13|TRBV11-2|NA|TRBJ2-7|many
TGTGCCAGCAGCTTAGGGGGCCCCTACGAGCAGTACTTC
CASSLGGPYEQYF
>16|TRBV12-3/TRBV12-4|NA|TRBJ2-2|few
TGTGCCAGCAGCCCATGGGGGCGGATGAACACCGGGGAGCTGTTTTTT
CASSPWGRMNTGELFF
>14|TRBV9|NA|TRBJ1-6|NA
TGTGCCAGCAGCGTAGGAGCAGGGAATTCACCCCTCCACTTT
CASSVGAGNSPLHF
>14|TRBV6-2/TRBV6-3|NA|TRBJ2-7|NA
TGTGCCAGCAACTGGGACGGGACCTCCTACGAGCAGTACTTC
CASNWDGTSYEQYF
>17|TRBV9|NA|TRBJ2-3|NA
TGTGCCAGCAGCGTCGATCCCTCGGAGGGAGGATCAGATACGCAGTATTTT
CASSVDPSEGGSDTQYF
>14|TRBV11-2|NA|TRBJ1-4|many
TGTGCCAGCAGCTTAATAACAGGGTGGCGAAAACTGTTTTTT
CASSLITGWRKLFF
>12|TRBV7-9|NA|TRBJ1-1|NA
TGTGCCAGCAGCTTGTGGGGCACTGAAGCTTTCTTT
CASSLWGTEAFF
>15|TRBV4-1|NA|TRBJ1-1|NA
TGCGCCAGCAGCCAAACGGGACTGCCGAGGACTGAAGCTTTCTTT
CASSQTGLPRTEAFF
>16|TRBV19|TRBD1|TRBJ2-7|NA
TGTGCCAGTAGTACGACAGGGGGTTTCGTTCCTGACGAGCAGTACTTC
CASSTTGGFVPDEQYF
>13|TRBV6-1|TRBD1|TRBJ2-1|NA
TGTGCCAGCAGTTCACAGGGGTGGAATGAGCAGTTCTTC
CASSSQGWNEQFF
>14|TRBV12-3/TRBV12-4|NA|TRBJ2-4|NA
TGTGCCAGCAGTTTAGGGAATAGCGGAAACATTCAGTACTTC
CASSLGNSGNIQYF
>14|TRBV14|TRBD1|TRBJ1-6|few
TGTGCCAGCAGCCAAGGACAGGGTTACTCACCCCTCCACTTT
CASSQGQGYSPLHF
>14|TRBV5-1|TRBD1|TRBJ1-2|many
TGCGCCAGCAGCTTGGGGGACAGGGGATATGGCTACACCTTC
CASSLGDRGYGYTF
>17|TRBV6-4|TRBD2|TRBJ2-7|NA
TGTGCCAGCAGTGACTCATTCAAGACTAGCGGGGACTACGAGCAGTACTTC
CASSDSFKTSGDYEQYF
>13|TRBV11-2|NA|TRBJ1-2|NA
TGTGCCAGCAGCTACAGGCCAGAAAATGGCTACACCTTC
CASSYRPENGYTF
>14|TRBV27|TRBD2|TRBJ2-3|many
TGTGCCAGCAGTTCAGCGGGAGCCACAGATACGCAGTATTTT
CASSSAGATDTQYF
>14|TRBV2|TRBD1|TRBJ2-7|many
TGTGCCAGCAGGGAACAGGGGCCATCCTACGAGCAGTACTTC
CASREQGPSYEQYF
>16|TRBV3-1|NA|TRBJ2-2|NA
TGTGCCAGCGGGTGGCAGGGAGCACTGAACACCGGGGAGCTGTTTTTT
CASGWQGALNTGELFF
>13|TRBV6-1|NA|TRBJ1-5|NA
TGTGCCAGCAGTCCAACGAGACACCAGCCCCAGCATTTT
CASSPTRHQPQHF
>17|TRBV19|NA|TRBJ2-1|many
TGTGCCAGTAGTATCCCCTCCCGCGGCAGCTCCTACAATGAGCAGTTCTTC
CASSIPSRGSSYNEQFF
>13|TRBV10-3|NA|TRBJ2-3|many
TGTGCCATCACCGCTCCCCCGGCAGATACGCAGTATTTT
CAITAPPADTQYF
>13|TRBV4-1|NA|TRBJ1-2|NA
TGCGCCAGCAGCCAAAACTCAGGGGTTGGCTACACCTTC
CASSQNSGVGYTF
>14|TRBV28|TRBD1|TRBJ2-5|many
TGTGCCAGCAGCCCGACAGGGGAGCAAGAGACCCAGTACTTC
CASSPTGEQETQYF
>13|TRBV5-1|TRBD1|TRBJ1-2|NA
TGCGCCAGCTCACCGGGACAGCCCTATGGCTACACCTTC
CASSPGQPYGYTF
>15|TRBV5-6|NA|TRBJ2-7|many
TGTGCCAGCAGCTTGTCCTACAGGGTATCCTACGAGCAGTACTTC
CASSLSYRVSYEQYF
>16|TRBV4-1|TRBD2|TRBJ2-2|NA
TGCGCCAGCAGCCTAGGAGCGGGAGGGGTCACCGGGGAGCTGTTTTTT
CASSLGAGGVTGELFF
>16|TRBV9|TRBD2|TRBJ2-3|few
TGTGCCAGCAGCGTCAGCGCTAGCGGGCTTTCAGATACGCAGTATTTT
CASSVSASGLSDTQYF